The 15 T cell receptor beta chains below come from one sample, sequenced in a study of immune evolution from preneoplasia to lung adenocarcinoma (dated by TCRdb to about 2021). Libraries were built with the immunoSEQ multiplex PCR assay. In its TCRdb copy, this immuneACCESS table keeps in-frame sequences only and misses some clones. Where compared with another copy, unresolved V genes explain less than half of these, and the others have no known cause. This sample holds approximately 5,000 clones; approximately 85% were observed only once. Roughly 3% of the sample belongs to the ten largest clones. The sequencing input was FFPE invasive lung adenocarcinoma tissue. Reading the label with the study, this specimen's cell subset or site is: frankly invasive lung adenocarcinoma (ADC). These TCRs come from a person aged 45-65 years with lung adenocarcinoma.

This clone was recorded only once. The gene calls are TRBV2 and TRBJ1-1; 9 bases are a match to TRBD1. V lost 5 bases and J lost 11; bases outside the gene matches: 6. This CDR3 region has 12 residues. Germline CDR1 and CDR2: SNHLY and FYNNEI. This CDR3 is CASSWDREHAFF. The CDR3 DNA sequence: TGTGCCAGCAGTTGGGACAGGGAGCACGCTTTCTTT.

The chain links TRBV7-9 to TRBJ2-7, with D possibly TRBD1 on 6 matching bases. Trimming took off 5 bases at V and 10 bases at J, with 18 bases between the two ends. This CDR3 is built from 13 residues. CDR1 and CDR2 from the germline V gene are SEHNR and FQNEAQ (reference sequence). The chain's CDR3 is CASSRGGFAEQYF. CDR3 DNA: TGTGCCAGCAGCAGAGGGGGTTTTGCGGAACAGTACTTC. The full variable domain, rest sourced from reference TRBV7-9 and TRBJ2-7, is DTGVSQNPRHKITKRGQNVTFRCDPISEHNRLYWYRQTLGQGPEFLTYFQNEAQLEKSRLLSDRFSAERPKGSFSTLEIQRTEQGDSAMYLCASSRGGFAEQYFGPGTRLTVT.

V usage is TRBV28 and J usage is TRBJ2-3, with D tentatively TRBD1 (7 bases). The CDR3 is 16 residues long. Germline V gene sequence: CDR1 MDHEN, CDR2 SYDVKM. V lost 5 bases and J lost 2, with 17 bases in between. CDR3 sequence: CASSPSDRTNTDTQYF. DNA for the CDR3: TGTGCCAGCAGTCCGTCGGACAGGACTAACACAGATACGCAGTATTTT.

V and J are TRBV6-5 and TRBJ2-1, with 7 bases lining up with TRBD2. The germline CDR1 and CDR2 sequences are MNHEY and SVGAGI. The CDR3 contains 15 residues. The trim removed 2 bases at V and 8 bases at J, leaving 9 bases unmatched. The CDR3 here is CASSYRPGLLDEQFF. In DNA, the CDR3 is TGTGCCAGCAGTTACAGGCCGGGACTACTGGATGAGCAGTTCTTC.

The V gene is TRBV10-3, the J gene TRBJ1-2; TRBD1 aligns across 7 bases. Germline CDR1 ENHRY, CDR2 SYGVKD. This CDR3 contains 14 residues. V lost 0 bases, J lost 4 bases, and 2 bases stayed unmatched. DNA for the CDR3: TGTGCCATCAGTGAGTCAACAGGGGTCTATGGCTACACCTTC. Translation gives CAISESTGVYGYTF.

The chain recombines TRBV6-1 with TRBJ2-7; D gene unclear. Germline values: CDR1 MNHNS, CDR2 SASEGT. With 1 base removed from V and 1 base from J, the gap between germline ends came to 5 bases. The CDR3 is 13 amino acids. The CDR3 protein is CASSEGPSYEQYF. CDR3 sequence (DNA): TGTGCCAGCAGTGAAGGTCCGTCCTACGAGCAGTACTTC.

A single count supports this clone. The V and J genes are TRBV19 and TRBJ1-1, with D possibly matching TRBD1 (6 bases). V lost 4 bases and J 4 bases, leaving 19 bases between the germline ends. The germline V gene has CDR1 LNHDA and CDR2 SQIVND (reference sequence). CDR3 length: 16 amino acids. CDR3 residues: CASSKGTTPRGTEAFF. CDR3 nucleotides: TGTGCCAGTAGTAAGGGGACAACCCCAAGAGGCACTGAAGCTTTCTTT.

The rearrangement links TRBV4-2 to TRBJ1-2; D not resolved. Per germline, CDR1 LGHNA and CDR2 YNFKEQ. Trimming took off 0 bases at V and 2 bases at J, with 13 bases between the two ends. The CDR3 runs to 16 residues. This CDR3 is CASSQDLDVRNYGYTF. The CDR3 DNA reads TGTGCCAGCAGCCAAGATCTTGACGTCAGAAACTATGGCTACACCTTC.

The chain employs TRBV29-1 and TRBJ2-5, with D maybe TRBD1 (5 bases). Germline CDR1 and CDR2: SQVTM and ANQGSEA. Trimming cost V 3 bases and J 5 bases, with 13 bases left between them. The CDR3 runs to 13 residues. CDR3 in DNA: TGCAGCGTTGAGAAACGGCGACAGGAGACCCAGTACTTC. Protein: CSVEKRRQETQYF.

V usage is TRBV14 and J usage is TRBJ2-3; 11 bases align to TRBD2. The CDR3 extends over 16 amino acids. Germline CDR1 reads SGHDN; CDR2 reads FVKESK. V shed 3 bases and J 5 bases; nucleotides not matched to a gene: 7. CDR3 region: CASSHRTSGSRDTQYF. CDR3 coding DNA: TGTGCCAGCAGCCACCGTACTAGCGGGAGCCGAGATACGCAGTATTTT.

The chain carries TRBV6-5 and TRBJ2-1, with 14 bases identical to TRBD2. Germline V gene lookup returns CDR1 MNHEY and CDR2 SVGAGI. The CDR3 runs to 16 residues. V trimming: 2 bases; J trimming: 6 bases; junction bases outside the gene matches: 3. The CDR3 coding sequence is TGTGCCAGCAGTTACACTGGACTAGCGGGAGGCAATGAGCAGTTCTTC. This translates into CASSYTGLAGGNEQFF.

V and J are TRBV5-1 and TRBJ2-2; weak D call: TRBD2 (6 bases). Germline lookup yields CDR1 SGHRS and CDR2 YFSETQ. The CDR3 has 15 residues. Deletions cut 2 bases from V and 5 bases from J, with 13 bases between. The CDR3 DNA sequence: TGCGCCAGCAGCTTTCCGGGAGTCGGGACCGGGGAGCTGTTTTTT. Protein product: CASSFPGVGTGELFF.

The chain links TRBV15 to TRBJ2-7; no clear D. CDR1 and CDR2 from the germline V gene are LNHNV and YYDKDF (reference sequence). This CDR3 is 14 amino acids long. Deletions cut 1 base from V and 3 bases from J, with 10 bases between. CDR3 region: CATSRANDVYEQYF. CDR3 nucleotide sequence: TGTGCCACCAGCAGAGCAAACGATGTCTACGAGCAGTACTTC.

V gene TRBV7-2 combines with J gene TRBJ2-1; TRBD1 or TRBD2 may be the D gene (7 bases each). This CDR3 has 16 amino acids. Per the germline V gene, CDR1 is SGHTA and CDR2 is FQGNSA. V shed 2 bases and J shed 9 bases, with 20 bases lying between them. The CDR3: CASSLRGGGWDIEQFF. The DNA for the CDR3 is TGTGCCAGCAGCTTAAGGGGAGGGGGCTGGGACATTGAGCAGTTCTTC.

The chain employs TRBV7-3 and TRBJ1-1; tentatively, D is TRBD1 (5 bases). Germline V gene data show CDR1 as SGHTA and CDR2 as FQGTGA. The CDR3 runs 13 residues. Trimming shortened V by 1 base and J by 9 bases, and 12 bases separated the two germline ends. The CDR3 spells CASSLKGSQKAFF. CDR3 nucleotide sequence: TGTGCCAGCAGCTTAAAGGGGTCGCAAAAAGCTTTCTTT.